The 3 T cell receptor beta chains below all came from one sample that was sequenced in a study of T cells in localized non-small cell lung cancer. This table comes from immunoSEQ multiplex PCR, and its TCRdb copy is limited to in-frame clones, with some not included. Found here are 20,000 to 30,000 clones, less than 95% of them singletons; the top ten hold around 4%. Sample: peripheral blood, taken before any cancer treatment. The receptors were gathered from a female donor older than 55 with stage II squamous cell lung carcinoma.

The V call is TRBV2, the J call TRBJ2-3; 7 nucleotides align to TRBD2. The CDR3 is made up of 16 amino acids. The V gene end was trimmed by 5 bases and the J gene end by 4 bases; junction bases not matched to a gene: 12. Germline loops: CDR1 SNHLY, CDR2 FYNNEI. CDR3 sequence reads: CASSPETSVFSDTQYF. The CDR3 DNA sequence: TGTGCCAGCAGTCCCGAAACTAGCGTTTTTTCAGATACGCAGTATTTT.

CDR3: CASSQATGLAKNIQYF. CDR3 nucleotide sequence: TGCGCCAGCAGCCAAGCGACAGGGTTAGCCAAAAACATTCAGTACTTC. This chain connects TRBV4-1 to TRBJ2-4; 7 bases match TRBD1. CDR1 MGHRA and CDR2 YSYEKL come from the germline V gene. The ends lost 1 base at V and 0 bases at J; junction bases unmatched: 3. The CDR3 totals 16 residues.

The chain links TRBV6-5 to TRBJ1-2; D possibly corresponds to TRBD1 (5 bases). The CDR3 spans 13 residues. Germline CDR1 MNHEY, CDR2 SVGAGI. Trimming left V 8 bases short and J 5 bases short, with 15 bases between. The CDR3 reads CASGTGRAYGYTF. The DNA of the CDR3 is TGTGCCAGCGGGACTGGCAGGGCTTATGGCTACACCTTC.